This TCR beta chain stems from a study of beta chain features in type 1 diabetes. Study background: When patients were set against healthy donors, age, gender and cell yields were similar. Study results and limitations: More deletions and fewer insertions at VDJ junctions were found in patients with type 1 diabetes. Within each of all four CD4+ subsets, Type 1 diabetes patients had TCRB CDR3s that were moderately but significantly shorter.

The collection from each donor was one heparinised blood draw averaging about 116 mL. Of note for this clone: Its target is unknown.

The germline gives CDR1 GTSNPN, CDR2 SVGIG (reference sequence). The CDR3 length is 12 residues. Trimming shortened V by 8 bases and J by 9 bases, and 17 bases separated the two germline ends. Isolated RNA was reverse transcribed in full, so expressed TCRB transcripts were sequenced. Profiling relied on immunoSEQ multiplex PCR, and the TCRdb table lists in-frame clones only, not all of them. The table records some 500,000 clones, about 10% of them present only once. The receptor comes from a woman aged 18-35 years in good health. The chain joins TRBV30 to TRBJ1-5; tentatively, D is TRBD1 (5 bases). The sequencing sample was made of naive CD4+ T cells from blood. CDR3 protein: CAGAAGNGPQHF. CDR3 DNA: TGTGCCGGGGCTGCCGGGAACGGGCCCCAGCATTTT.